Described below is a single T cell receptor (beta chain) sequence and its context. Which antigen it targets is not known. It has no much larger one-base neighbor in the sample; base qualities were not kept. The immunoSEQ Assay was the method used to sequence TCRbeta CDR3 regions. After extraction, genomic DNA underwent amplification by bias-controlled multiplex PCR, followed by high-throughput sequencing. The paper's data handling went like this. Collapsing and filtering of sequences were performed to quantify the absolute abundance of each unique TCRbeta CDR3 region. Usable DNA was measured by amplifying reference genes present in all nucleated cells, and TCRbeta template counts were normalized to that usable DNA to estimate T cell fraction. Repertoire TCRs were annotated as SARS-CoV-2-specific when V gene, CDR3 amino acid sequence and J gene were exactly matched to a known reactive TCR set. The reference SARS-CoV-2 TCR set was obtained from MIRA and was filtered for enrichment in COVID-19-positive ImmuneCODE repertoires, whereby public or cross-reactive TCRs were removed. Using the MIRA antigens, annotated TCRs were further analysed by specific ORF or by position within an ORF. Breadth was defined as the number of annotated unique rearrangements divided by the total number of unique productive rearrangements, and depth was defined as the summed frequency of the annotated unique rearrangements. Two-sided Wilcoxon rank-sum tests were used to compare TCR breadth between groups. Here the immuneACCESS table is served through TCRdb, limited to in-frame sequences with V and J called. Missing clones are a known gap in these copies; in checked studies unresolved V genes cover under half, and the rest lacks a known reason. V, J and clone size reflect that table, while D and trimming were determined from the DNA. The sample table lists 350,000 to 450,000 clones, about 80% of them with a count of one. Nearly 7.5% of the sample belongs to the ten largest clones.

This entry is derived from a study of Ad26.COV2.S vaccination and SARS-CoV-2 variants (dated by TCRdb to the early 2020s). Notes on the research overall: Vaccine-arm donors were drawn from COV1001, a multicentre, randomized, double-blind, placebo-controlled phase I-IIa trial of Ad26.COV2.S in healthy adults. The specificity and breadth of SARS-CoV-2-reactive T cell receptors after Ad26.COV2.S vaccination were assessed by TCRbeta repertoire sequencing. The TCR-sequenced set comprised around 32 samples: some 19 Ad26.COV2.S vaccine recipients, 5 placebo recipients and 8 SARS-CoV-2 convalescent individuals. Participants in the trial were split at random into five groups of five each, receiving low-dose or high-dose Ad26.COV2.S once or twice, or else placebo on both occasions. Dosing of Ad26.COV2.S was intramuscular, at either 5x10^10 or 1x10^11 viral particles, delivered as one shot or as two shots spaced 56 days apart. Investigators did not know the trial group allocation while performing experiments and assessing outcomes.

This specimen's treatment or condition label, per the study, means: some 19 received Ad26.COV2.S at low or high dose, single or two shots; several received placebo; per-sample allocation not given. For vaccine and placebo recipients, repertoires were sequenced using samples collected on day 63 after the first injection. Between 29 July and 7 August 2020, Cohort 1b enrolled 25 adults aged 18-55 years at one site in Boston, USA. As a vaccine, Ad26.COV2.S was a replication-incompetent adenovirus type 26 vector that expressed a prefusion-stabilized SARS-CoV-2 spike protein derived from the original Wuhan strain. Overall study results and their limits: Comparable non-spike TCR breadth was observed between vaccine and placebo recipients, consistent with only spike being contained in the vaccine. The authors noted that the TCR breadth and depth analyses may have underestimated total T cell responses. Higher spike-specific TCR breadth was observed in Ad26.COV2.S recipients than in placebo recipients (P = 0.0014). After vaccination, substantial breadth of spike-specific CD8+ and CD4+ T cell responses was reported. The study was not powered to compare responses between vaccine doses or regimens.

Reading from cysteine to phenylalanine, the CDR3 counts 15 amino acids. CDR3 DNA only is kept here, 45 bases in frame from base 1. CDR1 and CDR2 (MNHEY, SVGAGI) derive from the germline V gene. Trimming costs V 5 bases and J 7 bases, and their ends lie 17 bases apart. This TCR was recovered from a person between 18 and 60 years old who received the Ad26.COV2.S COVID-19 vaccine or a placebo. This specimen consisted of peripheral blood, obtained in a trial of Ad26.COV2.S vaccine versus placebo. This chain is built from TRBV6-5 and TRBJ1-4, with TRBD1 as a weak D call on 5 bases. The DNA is TGTGCCAGCAGTACATTTCCGGGACTTGGTGAAAAACTGTTTTTT. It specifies CASSTFPGLGEKLFF.